This entry concerns a single T cell receptor (beta chain). The junction shows a germline mismatch at one end, possibly a read error. This entry comes from a study of cytomegalovirus exposure and HLA in healthy donors. Germline CDR1 is SGHRS and CDR2 is YFSETQ. The CDR3 runs 15 residues. The PCR ran on 60 Vbeta and 13 Jbeta primers. Sequencing was performed with immunoSEQ multiplex PCR; in TCRdb, only in-frame clones are kept and a portion is missing. The sample has fewer than 250,000 clones; approximately 83% are singletons. The specimen sequenced was PBMCs. This TCR derives from a woman between 45 and 65 years old in good health and CMV-seropositive. The chain employs TRBV5-1 and TRBJ1-6; no definite D call. The CDR3 sequence: CASSLEPDYNSPLHF. CDR3 sequence (DNA): TGCGCCAGCAGCTTGGAGCCAGACTATAATTCGCCCCTCCACTTT.